Below are 14 T cell receptor beta chains sequenced from a single sample in a study of T-cell memory formation after mild COVID-19. TCRdb processed the 5' RACE reads anew with MiXCR; each CDR3 protein has one entry. The profile shows under 70,000 distinct CDR3 sequences, approximately 9% of them singletons. The sequencing sample was made of PBMCs or a T cell subset sorted from them (not recorded which). These receptors were obtained from a man in his late teens or twenties who had mild COVID-19 (a few samples of this study predate the infection). Cell type and time point are not known.

The chain is built from TRBV7-2 and TRBJ1-4; 9 bases map to TRBD1. Trimming cost V 5 bases and J 6 bases; bases outside gene matches: 4. The V gene's germline CDR1 is SGHTA and CDR2 FQGNSA. This CDR3 contains 14 residues. The CDR3 protein is CASSPDRGDEKLFF. The CDR3 DNA follows: TGTGCCAGCAGCCCTGACAGGGGGGATGAAAAACTGTTTTTT. Variable domain in full (rest from reference TRBV7-2 and TRBJ1-4): GAGVSQSPSNKVTEKGKDVELRCDPISGHTALYWYRQSLGQGLEFLIYFQGNSAPDKSGLPSDRFSAERTGGSVSTLTIQRTQQEDSAVYLCASSPDRGDEKLFFGSGTQLSVL.

The rearrangement uses TRBV3-1 and TRBJ2-1; a weak D match, TRBD2 (6 bases). Trimming took 8 bases from V and 7 from J, leaving 12 bases between them. CDR1 and CDR2 from the germline V gene are LGHDT and YNNKEL (reference sequence). The CDR3 has 12 residues. CDR3 sequence (DNA): TGTGCCAGCGTATCCGGGGGAAATGAGCAGTTCTTC. Translation: CASVSGGNEQFF.

The gene calls are TRBV7-2 and TRBJ1-2; TRBD1 matches 8 bases. The CDR3 length is 14 residues. From germline, CDR1 is SGHTA and CDR2 FQGNSA. J lost 7 bases, V lost 0 bases, and 4 bases had no gene match. CDR3 nucleotides: TGTGCCAGCAGCTTAGCGAGGACAGGGTTTGGCTACACCTTC. It yields the protein CASSLARTGFGYTF. Drawing the rest from reference TRBV7-2 and TRBJ1-2, the complete variable domain is GAGVSQSPSNKVTEKGKDVELRCDPISGHTALYWYRQSLGQGLEFLIYFQGNSAPDKSGLPSDRFSAERTGGSVSTLTIQRTQQEDSAVYLCASSLARTGFGYTFGSGTRLTVV.

This clonotype occurred many times. The V call is TRBV7-9, the J call TRBJ2-1, with TRBD2 matching 11 bases. CDR1 and CDR2 (germline): SEHNR, FQNEAQ (reference sequence). This CDR3 has 16 amino acids. The V segment lost 3 bases and the J segment 6 bases; nucleotides outside the gene matches: 7. The CDR3 loop reads CASSLLGLAGSNEQFF. The CDR3 coding sequence is TGTGCCAGCAGCTTGCTCGGACTAGCGGGCAGCAATGAGCAGTTCTTC.

The chain uses TRBV9 and TRBJ2-5, with a tentative D call TRBD2 (5 bases). This CDR3 contains 13 residues. The V end lost 0 bases, the J end lost 2 bases, and 5 bases lay between the germline ends. Germline lookup yields CDR1 SGDLS and CDR2 YYNGEE. CDR3 sequence reads: CASSVGEQETQYF. CDR3 DNA sequence: TGTGCCAGCAGCGTAGGGGAGCAAGAGACCCAGTACTTC.

This clonotype was picked up many times. This sequence joins TRBV7-2 and TRBJ2-1; D is tentatively TRBD1 or TRBD2 (5 bases each). The germline V gene has CDR1 SGHTA and CDR2 FQGNSA. Trimming left V 5 bases short and J 10 bases short, with 12 bases between. The CDR3 sequence is 12 residues long. The CDR3 DNA reads TGTGCCAGCAGCCCACGAGAGGGGGAGCAGTTCTTC. This encodes CASSPREGEQFF.

The chain uses TRBV12-3 or TRBV12-4 and TRBJ2-7; a weak D match, TRBD2 (5 bases). The ends were cut back, 6 bases at V and 2 bases at J, with 23 bases in the middle. This CDR3 spans 17 amino acids. CDR3 bases: TGTGCCAGCAGCAAGGTTCACGGGGTTCCCGGTACCTACGAGCAGTACTTC. It translates to CASSKVHGVPGTYEQYF.

The chain joins TRBV10-3 to TRBJ2-5; unclear D gene. This CDR3 is 13 amino acids long. Between the trimmed V and J ends, which lost 4 bases and 2 bases, there was a span of 8 bases. Germline lookup yields CDR1 ENHRY and CDR2 SYGVKD. The CDR3 nucleotides are TGTGCCATCAGTGGTGCGGAGCAAGAGACCCAGTACTTC. Its translation is CAISGAEQETQYF.

The V gene is TRBV6-2 or TRBV6-3, the J gene TRBJ2-2; 10 bases fit TRBD2. The V gene's germline CDR1 is MNHEY and CDR2 SVGEGT. This CDR3 region has 16 residues. V gave up 7 bases and J gave up 5 bases; unmatched junction bases: 10. The CDR3 protein is CASILAGKFRTGELFF. DNA of the CDR3: TGTGCCAGCATACTAGCGGGGAAATTTAGAACCGGGGAGCTGTTTTTT.

This clonotype was found a few times. The J gene is TRBJ1-1, the V gene TRBV7-2, with D hard to call. Germline assignment: CDR1 SGHTA and CDR2 FQGNSA. The CDR3 totals 16 residues. V gave up 4 bases and J gave up 4 bases, with 19 bases separating them. CDR3 nucleotides: TGTGCCAGCAGCTCATCCCGTACGCGTGCGGGCACTGAAGCTTTCTTT. Translating it yields CASSSSRTRAGTEAFF.

To note about this clonotype: Being one base from a much bigger clone, this may be a read error. V usage is TRBV5-1 and J usage is TRBJ2-5; tentative D call: TRBD1 (5 bases). The CDR3 contains 14 residues. CDR1 and CDR2 (germline): SGHRS, YFSETQ. The CDR3 nucleotides are TGCGCCAGCAGATTGGCCTCGACAGAAGAGACCCAGTACTTC. This translates into CASRLASTEETQYF.

This clonotype was detected many times. J is TRBJ2-5 and V is TRBV15, with D unclear. The CDR3 runs to 13 residues. The germline gives CDR1 LNHNV, CDR2 YYDKDF (reference sequence). The V end lost 0 bases, the J end lost 4 bases, and 6 bases lay between the germline ends. The CDR3 sequence is CATSRDRAETQYF. For the CDR3, the DNA is TGTGCCACCAGCAGAGATCGGGCAGAGACCCAGTACTTC.

This clonotype appeared a few times. This chain uses TRBV6-2 or TRBV6-3 with TRBJ2-2; the match to TRBD2 covers 8 bases. CDR1 and CDR2 from the germline V gene are MNHEY and SVGEGT. V was pared by 0 bases and J by 1 base, with 13 bases of the junction left unmatched. This CDR3 has 20 amino acids. CDR3 nucleotide sequence: TGTGCCAGCAGTTACTCGCCCTTCGCCAAGGCGGGGGGGAACACCGGGGAGCTGTTTTTT. Residues: CASSYSPFAKAGGNTGELFF.

This clonotype was picked up a small number of times. This chain links TRBV7-2 with TRBJ2-6; D may be TRBD1 (5 bases). The CDR3 is made up of 15 amino acids. V lost 5 bases to trimming and J lost 0 bases, with 8 bases between them. Germline V gene lookup returns CDR1 SGHTA and CDR2 FQGNSA. The CDR3 nucleotides read TGTGCCAGCAGCGTAGACAGCTCTGGGGCCAACGTCCTGACTTTC. It translates to CASSVDSSGANVLTF.